These 20 T cell receptor beta chains came from one sample sequenced in a study of T cells in tumors after PD-1 blockade. Using immunoSEQ multiplex PCR, the repertoire was profiled, and TCRdb retains in-frame clones only, with some absent. The data contain approximately 48,000 clones, about 85% of them singletons. The specimen comprised PBMCs, sampled before anti-PD-1 treatment. The source of these receptors is a human donor with basal cell carcinoma.

The rearrangement links TRBV18 to TRBJ2-1; no firm D call. Germline assignment: CDR1 KGHSH and CDR2 LQKENI. Between the trimmed V and J ends, which lost 2 bases and 4 bases, there was a span of 15 bases. The CDR3 sequence is 16 residues long. CDR3: CASSPLWTQGYNEQFF. The CDR3 DNA is TGTGCCAGCTCACCATTATGGACCCAAGGATACAATGAGCAGTTCTTC.

The V call is TRBV3-1 (or the pseudogene TRBV3-2), the J call TRBJ2-3, with 8 bases matching TRBD2. The CDR3 runs to 15 residues. V gave up 0 bases and J gave up 4 bases; unmatched junction bases: 3. Germline V gene sequence: CDR1 LGHDT, CDR2 YNNKEL (reference sequence). The CDR3, as DNA: TGTGCCAGCAGCCAAGAAGCGGGGGCGGCAGATACGCAGTATTTT. It translates to CASSQEAGAADTQYF.

The chain uses TRBV9 and TRBJ2-3; 10 bases fit TRBD2. The germline V gene has CDR1 SGDLS and CDR2 YYNGEE. J was trimmed by 6 bases and V by 0 bases; bases with no gene match: 13. The CDR3 totals 18 residues. The CDR3 sequence is CASSVASGGAINDDTQYF. CDR3 nucleotides: TGTGCCAGCAGCGTAGCTAGCGGGGGAGCTATTAACGACGATACGCAGTATTTT.

This rearrangement joins TRBV7-9 to TRBJ1-1, with D hard to call. Trimming took off 2 bases at V and 3 bases at J, with 4 bases between the two ends. Germline V CDR1 and CDR2: SEHNR, FQNEAQ (reference sequence). This CDR3 spans 12 amino acids. Here the CDR3 reads CASSLSDTEAFF. The CDR3 region has the DNA TGTGCCAGCAGCTTATCGGACACTGAAGCTTTCTTT.

The chain uses TRBV21-1 and TRBJ2-1; whether TRBD1, the table's D call, matches the DNA was not checked. TRBV21-1 corresponds to a pseudogene. There are 14 residues in the CDR3. The CDR3 nucleotides read TGTGCCAGCAGCACCCAATGGGCCTCAGGTGGAAGGTTCTTC. Its protein is CASSTQWASGGRFF.

The chain joins TRBV6-6 to TRBJ1-1, with D possibly TRBD1 on 5 matching bases. V lost 5 bases to trimming and J lost 9 bases, with 19 bases between them. Germline V gene lookup returns CDR1 MNHNY and CDR2 SVGAGI (reference sequence). CDR3 length: 14 residues. DNA for the CDR3: TGTGCCAGCAGTCCCGCCCGGGACGGTAACAAAGCTTTCTTT. Protein product: CASSPARDGNKAFF.

This chain uses TRBV6-1 with TRBJ2-7; D possibly corresponds to TRBD1 (6 bases). CDR1 and CDR2 (germline): MNHNS, SASEGT. There are 13 residues in the CDR3. Deletions cut 3 bases from V and 7 bases from J, with 13 bases between. CDR3 DNA: TGTGCCAGCAGTGAGGACAGACCCCGTGAGCAGTACTTC. Translated, it gives CASSEDRPREQYF.

DNA of the CDR3: TGTGCCAGCAGCCCTGACGTCGGGCCCCAGCATTTT. Its translation is CASSPDVGPQHF. This chain links TRBV7-9 with TRBJ1-5; D ambiguous. CDR1 and CDR2 from the germline V gene are SEHNR and FQNEAQ (reference sequence). The CDR3 extends over 12 amino acids. Trimming cost V 5 bases and J 9 bases, with 11 bases left between them.

V is TRBV15 and J is TRBJ1-5; tentative D call: TRBD1 (6 bases). Germline CDR1 reads LNHNV; CDR2 reads YYDKDF (reference sequence). This CDR3 comprises 19 residues. Deletions cut 5 bases from V and 1 base from J, with 24 bases between. CDR3 amino acids: CATSEKGSPGAASNQPQHF. CDR3 DNA: TGTGCCACCAGCGAAAAGGGGTCCCCAGGGGCGGCGAGCAATCAGCCCCAGCATTTT.

This rearrangement joins TRBV25-1 to TRBJ2-3; TRBD1 agrees at 10 bases. Losses at the gene ends were 6 bases for V and 5 bases for J; bases not matched to a gene: 5. Germline V gene data show CDR1 as MGHDK and CDR2 as SYGVNS. The CDR3 has 14 amino acids. The CDR3: CASSQGTGVDTQYF. The CDR3 DNA sequence: TGTGCCAGCAGCCAAGGGACAGGGGTAGATACGCAGTATTTT. Supplemented by reference TRBV25-1 and TRBJ2-3, the full variable domain reads EADIYQTPRYLVIGTGKKITLECSQTMGHDKMYWYQQDPGMELHLIHYSYGVNSTEKGDLSSESTVSRIRTEHFPLTLESARPSHTSQYLCASSQGTGVDTQYFGPGTRLTVL.

This chain connects TRBV15 to TRBJ2-7; 10 nucleotides agree with TRBD1. CDR1 LNHNV and CDR2 YYDKDF come from the germline V gene (reference sequence). This CDR3 is built from 15 residues. The V and J ends lost 6 bases and 1 base, in that order; junction bases with no gene match: 6. The CDR3: CATSDPGQGSYEQYF. DNA for the CDR3: TGTGCCACCAGTGACCCGGGACAGGGGTCCTACGAGCAGTACTTC.

Comments on this clone: One end of the junction is discordant with germline, which a read error may explain. The chain has TRBV7-9 and TRBJ1-2; tentatively, D is TRBD1 (5 bases). Germline-derived CDR1 and CDR2 are SEHNR and FQNEAQ (reference sequence). The CDR3 extends over 10 amino acids. The CDR3 bases are TGTGCCAGCAGCTTATTGGGGGTAGACTTC. Its translation: CASSLLGVDF.

This chain uses TRBV6-6 with TRBJ1-3, with 8 positions matching TRBD1. The germline V gene encodes CDR1 MNHNY and CDR2 SVGAGI (reference sequence). This CDR3 comprises 16 residues. The trim removed 5 bases at V and 1 base at J, leaving 7 bases unmatched. The CDR3 nucleotides are TGTGCCAGCAGTACGGACAGGGTAGTTTCTGGAAACACCATATATTTT. As protein: CASSTDRVVSGNTIYF.

V usage is TRBV19 and J usage is TRBJ1-1; the match to TRBD1 covers 7 bases. Germline CDR1 LNHDA, CDR2 SQIVND (reference sequence). The CDR3 is 16 residues long. V gave up 5 bases and J gave up 1 base; unmatched junction bases: 10. CDR3 amino acids: CASSPYPTGRNTEAFF. DNA of the CDR3: TGTGCCAGTAGTCCCTACCCGACAGGGCGGAACACTGAAGCTTTCTTT.

The chain has TRBV9 and TRBJ2-2; D is undetermined. CDR3 length: 15 residues. Per germline, CDR1 SGDLS and CDR2 YYNGEE. With 0 bases removed from V and 1 base from J, the gap between germline ends came to 7 bases. The CDR3 DNA follows: TGTGCCAGCAGCGTAGGAGGCGGGAACACCGGGGAGCTGTTTTTT. This codes for CASSVGGGNTGELFF.

The chain carries TRBV18 and TRBJ2-2, with D uncertain. Deletions cut 0 bases from V and 1 base from J, with 6 bases between. Germline V gene data show CDR1 as KGHSH and CDR2 as LQKENI. The CDR3 is 15 residues long. The CDR3 spells CASSPPTVNTGELFF. The CDR3, as DNA: TGTGCCAGCTCACCACCAACTGTGAACACCGGGGAGCTGTTTTTT.

V is TRBV19 and J is TRBJ2-1; D gene ambiguous. CDR3 length equals 14 residues. Germline V gives CDR1 LNHDA, CDR2 SQIVND (reference sequence). V was shortened by 2 bases and J by 7 bases, with 12 bases between the two germline ends. The CDR3 sequence is CASSIKVVKNEQFF. Written as DNA, the CDR3 is TGTGCCAGTAGTATAAAGGTGGTGAAGAATGAGCAGTTCTTC. Full variable domain (missing parts from reference TRBV19 and TRBJ2-1): DGGITQSPKYLFRKEGQNVTLSCEQNLNHDAMYWYRQDPGQGLRLIYYSQIVNDFQKGDIAEGYSVSREKKESFPLTVTSAQKNPTAFYLCASSIKVVKNEQFFGPGTRLTVL.

The genes are TRBV3-1 (or the pseudogene TRBV3-2) and TRBJ1-5, with 8 nucleotides matching TRBD1. The germline CDR1 and CDR2 sequences are LGHDT and YNNKEL (reference sequence). The CDR3 is 17 residues long. Losses at the gene ends were 0 bases for V and 6 bases for J; bases not matched to a gene: 10. The CDR3 spells CASSQDRGAGGSQPQHF. DNA of the CDR3: TGTGCCAGCAGCCAAGATAGGGGCGCAGGGGGCAGTCAGCCCCAGCATTTT.

In this sample, this clone turned up once. This chain joins TRBV18 and TRBJ1-1, with D perhaps matching TRBD1 (6 bases). Germline V lookup: CDR1 KGHSH, CDR2 LQKENI. V was shortened by 4 bases and J by 4 bases, with 13 bases between the two germline ends. This CDR3 is 14 amino acids long. CDR3 DNA sequence: TGTGCCAGCTCACGACCCCGGGACACCACTGAAGCTTTCTTT. Its protein is CASSRPRDTTEAFF.

The chain combines TRBV28 with TRBJ2-7, with no clear D. V was pared by 3 bases and J by 2 bases, with 11 bases between. There are 14 residues in the CDR3. Germline lookup yields CDR1 MDHEN and CDR2 SYDVKM. DNA for the CDR3: TGTGCCAGCAGTTTGGCAAGTAACCCCTACGAGCAGTACTTC. Its protein is CASSLASNPYEQYF.